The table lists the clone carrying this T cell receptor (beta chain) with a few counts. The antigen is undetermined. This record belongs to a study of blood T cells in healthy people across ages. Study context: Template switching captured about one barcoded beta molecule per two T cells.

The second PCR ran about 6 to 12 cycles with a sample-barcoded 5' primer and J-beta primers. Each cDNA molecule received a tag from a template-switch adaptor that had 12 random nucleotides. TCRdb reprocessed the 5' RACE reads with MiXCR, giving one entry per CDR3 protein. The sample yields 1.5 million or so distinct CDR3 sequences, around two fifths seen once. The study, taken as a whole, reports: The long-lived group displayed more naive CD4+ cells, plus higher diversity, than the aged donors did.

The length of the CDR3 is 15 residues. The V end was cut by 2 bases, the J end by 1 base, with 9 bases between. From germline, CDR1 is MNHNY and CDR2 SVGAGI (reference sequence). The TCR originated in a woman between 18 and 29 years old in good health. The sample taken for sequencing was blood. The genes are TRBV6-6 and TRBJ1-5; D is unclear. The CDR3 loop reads CASSYGRGSNQPQHF. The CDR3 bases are TGTGCCAGCAGTTACGGACGAGGAAGCAATCAGCCCCAGCATTTT.